What follows are 25 T cell receptor beta chains derived from one specimen sequenced in a study of cytomegalovirus exposure and HLA in healthy donors. PCR involved 60 Vbeta and 13 Jbeta primers. Clones were read by immunoSEQ multiplex PCR, and TCRdb kept only the in-frame ones, dropping some. The sample lists 110,000 to 150,000 clones, approximately 81% seen once, with approximately 2.7% in the top ten. Sequenced sample: PBMCs. Receptors were obtained from a boy under 10 years old in good health and CMV-seronegative.

The chain carries TRBV7-8 and TRBJ2-7, with D possibly TRBD2 on 6 matching bases. Germline V gene lookup returns CDR1 SGHVS and CDR2 FQNEAQ. The CDR3 is made up of 15 amino acids. V was trimmed by 1 base and J by 5 bases, leaving 15 bases between them. The CDR3, as DNA: TGTGCCAGCAGCTTAGTCGGCGGGACTCCCGACGAGCAGTACTTC. Amino acid sequence: CASSLVGGTPDEQYF.

This rearrangement joins TRBV29-1 to TRBJ2-3; D is unclear. This CDR3 contains 16 residues. Germline values: CDR1 SQVTM, CDR2 ANQGSEA. The V end was cut by 4 bases, the J end by 0 bases, with 17 bases between. The CDR3 bases are TGCAGCGTTGTAAGGATTTTGCAGGCTAGCACAGATACGCAGTATTTT. Its protein is CSVVRILQASTDTQYF.

The chain uses TRBV6-5 and TRBJ1-1, with D possibly matching TRBD1 (6 bases). CDR3 length: 15 residues. Between the trimmed V and J ends, which lost 2 bases and 5 bases, there was a span of 15 bases. The germline CDR1 and CDR2 sequences are MNHEY and SVGAGI. The CDR3 spells CASSYTGWRRTEAFF. DNA for the CDR3: TGTGCCAGCAGTTACACAGGGTGGAGAAGAACTGAAGCTTTCTTT.

The rearrangement uses TRBV7-6 and TRBJ2-7, with a weak D call TRBD2 (5 bases). Trimming left V 2 bases short and J 6 bases short, with 14 bases between. This CDR3 is 14 amino acids long. Germline V lookup: CDR1 SGHVS, CDR2 FNYEAQ. As DNA, the CDR3 is TGTGCCAGCAGCTTAAGCGGCCCCCTGAGCGAGCAGTACTTC. This sequence encodes CASSLSGPLSEQYF.

The V call is TRBV7-7, the J call TRBJ2-2; a weak D match, TRBD2 (6 bases). Per germline, CDR1 SSHAT and CDR2 FNYEAQ (reference sequence). Trimming shortened V by 5 bases and J by 1 base, and 8 bases separated the two germline ends. The CDR3 covers 14 residues. DNA of the CDR3: TGTGCCAGCAGCCCCGGGGGGAACACCGGGGAGCTGTTTTTT. Its protein is CASSPGGNTGELFF.

The count of this clone is one. The rearrangement joins TRBV5-6 to TRBJ1-4, with D uncertain. CDR3 length: 14 amino acids. Germline V lookup: CDR1 SGHDT, CDR2 YYEEEE. The ends were cut back, 0 bases at V and 8 bases at J, with 11 bases in the middle. The CDR3 DNA sequence: TGTGCCAGCAGCTTGGGTCCCAGTTACGAAAAACTGTTTTTT. This encodes CASSLGPSYEKLFF.

This chain joins TRBV7-2 and TRBJ2-7, with D possibly TRBD2 on 5 matching bases. Germline-derived CDR1 and CDR2 are SGHTA and FQGNSA. This CDR3 region has 14 residues. V was cut by 0 bases and J by 6 bases, with 12 bases left in between. In DNA form, the CDR3 reads TGTGCCAGCAGCTTAGCGCCTAGCATAGCCGAGCAGTACTTC. It translates to CASSLAPSIAEQYF.

Concerning this clone itself: The same CDR3 also results from other DNA sequences found in this sample. CDR3 residues: CASSRGVPSYEKLFF. In DNA, the CDR3 is TGTGCCAGCAGTCGGGGGGTTCCATCGTATGAAAAACTGTTTTTT. The rearrangement joins TRBV7-2 to TRBJ1-4, with D maybe TRBD1 (5 bases). The CDR3 extends over 15 amino acids. V dropped 6 bases and J dropped 6 bases, with 17 bases sitting between them. CDR1 and CDR2 (germline): SGHTA, FQGNSA.

This sequence joins TRBV5-1 and TRBJ1-2; D remains unclear. Trimming shortened V by 4 bases and J by 14 bases, and 18 bases separated the two germline ends. Germline CDR1 and CDR2: SGHRS and YFSETQ. The CDR3 length is 12 residues. Here the CDR3 DNA reads TGCGCCAGCAGCCTGGAAACCGCCGGTGGTACCTTC. Protein: CASSLETAGGTF.

This chain connects TRBV27 to TRBJ1-5; D is unclear. V was pared by 8 bases and J by 0 bases, with 14 bases between. Germline CDR1 MNHEY, CDR2 SMNVEV (reference sequence). This CDR3 region has 15 residues. The CDR3: CASGPYGNSNQPQHF. The CDR3, as DNA: TGTGCCAGCGGACCCTACGGGAATAGCAATCAGCCCCAGCATTTT.

The chain combines TRBV19 with TRBJ1-4; 7 bases match TRBD1. Trimming at V came to 6 bases and at J to 4 bases, leaving 5 bases not matched to a gene. This CDR3 comprises 14 residues. Germline loops: CDR1 LNHDA, CDR2 SQIVND (reference sequence). CDR3 in DNA: TGTGCCAGTAGCCTGGGACAGATTAATGAAAAACTGTTTTTT. This translates into CASSLGQINEKLFF.

The chain employs TRBV9 and TRBJ1-3; 9 bases line up with TRBD1. CDR3 length: 19 amino acids. Trimming at V came to 2 bases and at J to 0 bases, leaving 12 bases not matched to a gene. Germline CDR1 and CDR2: SGDLS and YYNGEE. This CDR3 is CASSVSIGQGKSSGNTIYF. DNA of the CDR3: TGTGCCAGCAGCGTGTCTATAGGACAGGGGAAAAGCTCTGGAAACACCATATATTTT. The variable domain in full, completed from reference TRBV9 and TRBJ1-3, reads DSGVTQTPKHLITATGQRVTLRCSPRSGDLSVYWYQQSLDQGLQFLIQYYNGEERAKGNILERFSAQQFPDLHSELNLSSLELGDSALYFCASSVSIGQGKSSGNTIYFGEGSWLTVV.

This chain joins TRBV11-3 and TRBJ1-1, with 7 nucleotides matching TRBD1. The CDR3 is 13 residues long. V gave up 5 bases and J gave up 6 bases; unmatched junction bases: 6. Germline CDR1 and CDR2: SGHNT and YENEEA. The CDR3 DNA reads TGTGCCAGCAGCCGACAGGGTACGGCTGAAGCTTTCTTT. Encoded protein: CASSRQGTAEAFF.

The rearrangement uses TRBV5-4 and TRBJ2-3, with 7 bases that match TRBD2. J was trimmed by 9 bases and V by 1 base; bases with no gene match: 14. The CDR3 covers 16 residues. Looked up from germline, CDR1 is SGHNT and CDR2 is YYREEE (reference sequence). The CDR3: CASSLSSGDPSLTQYF. CDR3 nucleotides: TGTGCCAGCAGCTTGAGCAGCGGGGACCCGTCGTTGACGCAGTATTTT.

This clone was observed a handful of times. The chain employs TRBV28 and TRBJ2-7; 7 nucleotides match TRBD1. After removal of 4 bases from V and 1 base from J, the junction contained 4 bases not matched to a gene. The CDR3 is 14 amino acids. Germline V CDR1 and CDR2: MDHEN, SYDVKM. The CDR3 loop reads CASSSWGQSYEQYF. The DNA for the CDR3 is TGTGCCAGCAGTTCGTGGGGACAGTCCTACGAGCAGTACTTC. Variable domain in full (rest from reference TRBV28 and TRBJ2-7): DVKVTQSSRYLVKRTGEKVFLECVQDMDHENMFWYRQDPGLGLRLIYFSYDVKMKEKGDIPEGYSVSREKKERFSLILESASTNQTSMYLCASSSWGQSYEQYFGPGTRLTVT.

The chain combines TRBV28 with TRBJ2-7; D might be TRBD2 (7 bases). Germline V gene data show CDR1 as MDHEN and CDR2 as SYDVKM. The CDR3 extends over 16 amino acids. V was pared by 3 bases and J by 2 bases, with 17 bases between. CDR3 sequence reads: CASSLRGGSVTYEQYF. The CDR3, as DNA: TGTGCCAGCAGTTTGAGGGGGGGCAGCGTCACCTACGAGCAGTACTTC.

This clone was observed once. The chain carries TRBV4-1 and TRBJ1-5, with 8 bases aligning to TRBD1. There are 19 residues in the CDR3. V lost 4 bases, J lost 5 bases, and 19 bases stayed unmatched. Germline V gene data show CDR1 as MGHRA and CDR2 as YSYEKL. The DNA of the CDR3 is TGCGCCAGCAGCCCGACCTGGACAGGGAGGAGGGTCAACGATCAGCCCCAGCATTTT. Amino acids: CASSPTWTGRRVNDQPQHF.

For this clone: Distinct nucleotide sequences in the sample also encode this CDR3. The chain recombines TRBV7-2 with TRBJ1-4; D might be TRBD1 (5 bases). CDR3 length: 15 residues. Germline CDR1 SGHTA, CDR2 FQGNSA. V was shortened by 6 bases and J by 8 bases, with 19 bases between the two germline ends. The CDR3 here is CASSRGVPSYEKLFF. The CDR3 DNA is TGTGCCAGCAGTCGGGGGGTTCCATCGTACGAAAAACTGTTTTTT.

The rearrangement links TRBV4-1 to TRBJ2-1; TRBD2 matches at 14 bases. Germline lookup yields CDR1 MGHRA and CDR2 YSYEKL. J was trimmed by 9 bases and V by 3 bases; bases with no gene match: 13. The CDR3 runs 18 residues. CDR3 bases: TGCGCCAGCAGCCAGGGAAGAGTGGGACTAGCGGGAGTAAGTGAGCAGTTCTTC. Its protein product is CASSQGRVGLAGVSEQFF.

The rearrangement links TRBV20-1 to TRBJ2-7, with D perhaps matching TRBD2 (7 bases). This CDR3 comprises 11 residues. Germline V gives CDR1 DFQATT, CDR2 SNEGSKA (reference sequence). Trimming left V 3 bases short and J 6 bases short, with 9 bases between. Here the CDR3 DNA reads TGCAGTGCTAGCGGGGGGCTCGAGCAGTACTTC. Protein product: CSASGGLEQYF.

With respect to this clone: One junction end does not reproduce the germline sequence, and a read error may be involved. This chain connects TRBV29-1 to TRBJ2-7; 7 positions agree with TRBD2. Germline V gives CDR1 SQVTM, CDR2 ANQGSEA. CDR3 size: 15 residues. This CDR3 reads CSATKAGLYSHEQYF. Written as DNA, the CDR3 is TGCAGCGCTACGAAAGCGGGACTGTACTCCCACGAGCAGTACTTC.

The V gene is TRBV19, the J gene TRBJ1-2; perhaps TRBD1 as D (5 bases). Deletions cut 8 bases from V and 4 bases from J, with 14 bases between. Germline CDR1 is LNHDA and CDR2 is SQIVND (reference sequence). The CDR3 is made up of 13 amino acids. CDR3 DNA sequence: TGTGCCAGTGGGGCAAGACCGGGCTATGGCTACACCTTC. Its translation is CASGARPGYGYTF.

This clone has a single count. The rearrangement joins TRBV7-9 to TRBJ2-1, with 8 positions matching TRBD2. This CDR3 contains 18 residues. CDR1 is SEHNR and CDR2 is FQNEAQ in the germline V gene (reference sequence). Losses at the gene ends were 2 bases for V and 4 bases for J; bases not matched to a gene: 13. This CDR3 reads CASSLLPGVSGKYNEQFF. The CDR3 DNA is TGTGCCAGCAGCTTACTCCCAGGGGTTAGCGGGAAGTACAATGAGCAGTTCTTC.

The chain is built from TRBV11-2 and TRBJ1-5, with no clear D. This CDR3 comprises 13 residues. Germline assignment: CDR1 SGHAT and CDR2 FQNNGV. V lost 2 bases and J 6 bases, leaving 8 bases between the germline ends. The CDR3 DNA follows: TGTGCCAGCAGCTTACGACGGGGTCAGCCCCAGCATTTT. Protein sequence: CASSLRRGQPQHF. The complete variable domain, with remaining parts taken from reference TRBV11-2 and TRBJ1-5, reads EAGVAQSPRYKIIEKRQSVAFWCNPISGHATLYWYQQILGQGPKLLIQFQNNGVVDDSQLPKDRFSAERLKGVDSTLKIQPAKLEDSAVYLCASSLRRGQPQHFGDGTRLSIL.

The sample holds a few counts of this clone. This sequence joins TRBV28 and TRBJ1-1; 8 bases fit TRBD1. CDR3 length: 14 amino acids. With V trimmed by 5 bases and J by 1 base, 3 bases remained unmatched. Looked up from germline, CDR1 is MDHEN and CDR2 is SYDVKM. The CDR3 spells CASSRQGRNTEAFF. The CDR3 DNA reads TGTGCCAGCAGTAGACAGGGGAGGAACACTGAAGCTTTCTTT.